Below are 7 T cell receptor beta chains sequenced from a single sample in a study of CD8+CD57+ T cells in acquired aplastic anemia. All patients picked for sequencing had shown, by flow cytometry, an expansion of CD8+CD57+ cells. It was genomic DNA that served as the template for profiling TCR beta VDJ and CDR3. Each CDR3 protein is one row after TCRdb ran MiXCR on the reads. The profile covers more than 150,000 distinct CDR3 sequences, with 48% appearing a single time and roughly 2% taken by the ten largest. Sequenced: sorted CD4+, CD8+, or CD8+CD57+ T cells (not recorded which) from PBMCs. These receptors were taken from a human donor with aplastic anemia.

This clonotype occurred many times. V gene TRBV7-2 combines with J gene TRBJ2-5, with 7 bases that match TRBD1. V was clipped by 7 bases and J by 0 bases; unmatched bases: 8. Germline V gene sequence: CDR1 SGHTA, CDR2 FQGNSA. The CDR3 spans 15 residues. CDR3 region: CASKIGGGYQETQYF. CDR3 nucleotides: TGTGCCAGCAAGATAGGGGGCGGGTACCAAGAGACCCAGTACTTC.

Only one count was recorded for this clonotype. The V call is TRBV20-1, the J call TRBJ2-3; no definite D call. The J call may not be correct, given that the DNA end is closer to TRBJ1-5. CDR3 size: 15 residues. Germline loops: CDR1 DFQATT, CDR2 SNEGSKA (reference sequence). The CDR3 DNA follows: TGCAGTGCTAGAGATCCAGCGGGGAGCACAGATACGCAGCATTTT. It specifies CSARDPAGSTDTQHF.

In its sample, this clonotype was seen many times. The CDR3 loop is CASSGTGGEAFF. The CDR3 DNA follows: TGTGCCAGCAGCGGGACAGGGGGTGAAGCTTTCTTT. The chain recombines TRBV7-9 with TRBJ1-1; TRBD1 matches at 11 bases. With 5 bases clipped from V and 7 bases from J, the junction kept 0 bases outside the gene matches. Germline V CDR1 and CDR2: SEHNR, FQNEAQ (reference sequence). The CDR3 sequence is 12 residues long.

This clonotype turned up a few times. The V gene is TRBV28, the J gene TRBJ2-7; a possible D gene is TRBD1 (6 bases). The CDR3 spans 11 residues. Per the germline V gene, CDR1 is MDHEN and CDR2 is SYDVKM. Trimming stripped 4 bases from V and 5 bases from J, with 6 bases between. The CDR3 protein is CASSYRDEQYF. In DNA form, the CDR3 reads TGTGCCAGCAGTTACAGGGACGAGCAGTACTTC. The complete variable domain, with remaining parts taken from reference TRBV28 and TRBJ2-7, reads DVKVTQSSRYLVKRTGEKVFLECVQDMDHENMFWYRQDPGLGLRLIYFSYDVKMKEKGDIPEGYSVSREKKERFSLILESASTNQTSMYLCASSYRDEQYFGPGTRLTVT.

This clonotype was counted ten times or more. The rearrangement uses TRBV6-6 and TRBJ2-5, with D unclear. Germline V lookup: CDR1 MNHNY, CDR2 SVGAGI (reference sequence). CDR3 length equals 12 residues. The V and J ends lost 6 bases and 4 bases respectively, with 9 bases between them. Written as DNA, the CDR3 is TGTGCCAGCAGCCGATGGGCAGAGACCCAGTACTTC. Translating gives CASSRWAETQYF.

Note on this clonotype: An end of the junction does not agree with germline; a read error may underlie this. This chain connects TRBV7-7 to TRBJ2-1, with 11 bases that match TRBD1. Germline V CDR1 and CDR2: SSHAT, FNYEAQ (reference sequence). There are 15 residues in the CDR3. CDR3 DNA sequence: TGTGCTAGCAGCTCCGGGACAGGGGGTTCGAATGAGCAGTTCTTC. It yields the protein CASSSGTGGSNEQFF.

This chain joins TRBV20-1 and TRBJ2-5, with D possibly matching TRBD2 (6 bases). The CDR3 length is 16 residues. The germline gives CDR1 DFQATT, CDR2 SNEGSKA (reference sequence). The V end was cut by 3 bases, the J end by 2 bases, with 19 bases between. The CDR3: CSASPPLALLQETQYF. The CDR3 DNA is TGCAGTGCTAGTCCCCCCCTAGCGTTGCTGCAAGAGACCCAGTACTTC.